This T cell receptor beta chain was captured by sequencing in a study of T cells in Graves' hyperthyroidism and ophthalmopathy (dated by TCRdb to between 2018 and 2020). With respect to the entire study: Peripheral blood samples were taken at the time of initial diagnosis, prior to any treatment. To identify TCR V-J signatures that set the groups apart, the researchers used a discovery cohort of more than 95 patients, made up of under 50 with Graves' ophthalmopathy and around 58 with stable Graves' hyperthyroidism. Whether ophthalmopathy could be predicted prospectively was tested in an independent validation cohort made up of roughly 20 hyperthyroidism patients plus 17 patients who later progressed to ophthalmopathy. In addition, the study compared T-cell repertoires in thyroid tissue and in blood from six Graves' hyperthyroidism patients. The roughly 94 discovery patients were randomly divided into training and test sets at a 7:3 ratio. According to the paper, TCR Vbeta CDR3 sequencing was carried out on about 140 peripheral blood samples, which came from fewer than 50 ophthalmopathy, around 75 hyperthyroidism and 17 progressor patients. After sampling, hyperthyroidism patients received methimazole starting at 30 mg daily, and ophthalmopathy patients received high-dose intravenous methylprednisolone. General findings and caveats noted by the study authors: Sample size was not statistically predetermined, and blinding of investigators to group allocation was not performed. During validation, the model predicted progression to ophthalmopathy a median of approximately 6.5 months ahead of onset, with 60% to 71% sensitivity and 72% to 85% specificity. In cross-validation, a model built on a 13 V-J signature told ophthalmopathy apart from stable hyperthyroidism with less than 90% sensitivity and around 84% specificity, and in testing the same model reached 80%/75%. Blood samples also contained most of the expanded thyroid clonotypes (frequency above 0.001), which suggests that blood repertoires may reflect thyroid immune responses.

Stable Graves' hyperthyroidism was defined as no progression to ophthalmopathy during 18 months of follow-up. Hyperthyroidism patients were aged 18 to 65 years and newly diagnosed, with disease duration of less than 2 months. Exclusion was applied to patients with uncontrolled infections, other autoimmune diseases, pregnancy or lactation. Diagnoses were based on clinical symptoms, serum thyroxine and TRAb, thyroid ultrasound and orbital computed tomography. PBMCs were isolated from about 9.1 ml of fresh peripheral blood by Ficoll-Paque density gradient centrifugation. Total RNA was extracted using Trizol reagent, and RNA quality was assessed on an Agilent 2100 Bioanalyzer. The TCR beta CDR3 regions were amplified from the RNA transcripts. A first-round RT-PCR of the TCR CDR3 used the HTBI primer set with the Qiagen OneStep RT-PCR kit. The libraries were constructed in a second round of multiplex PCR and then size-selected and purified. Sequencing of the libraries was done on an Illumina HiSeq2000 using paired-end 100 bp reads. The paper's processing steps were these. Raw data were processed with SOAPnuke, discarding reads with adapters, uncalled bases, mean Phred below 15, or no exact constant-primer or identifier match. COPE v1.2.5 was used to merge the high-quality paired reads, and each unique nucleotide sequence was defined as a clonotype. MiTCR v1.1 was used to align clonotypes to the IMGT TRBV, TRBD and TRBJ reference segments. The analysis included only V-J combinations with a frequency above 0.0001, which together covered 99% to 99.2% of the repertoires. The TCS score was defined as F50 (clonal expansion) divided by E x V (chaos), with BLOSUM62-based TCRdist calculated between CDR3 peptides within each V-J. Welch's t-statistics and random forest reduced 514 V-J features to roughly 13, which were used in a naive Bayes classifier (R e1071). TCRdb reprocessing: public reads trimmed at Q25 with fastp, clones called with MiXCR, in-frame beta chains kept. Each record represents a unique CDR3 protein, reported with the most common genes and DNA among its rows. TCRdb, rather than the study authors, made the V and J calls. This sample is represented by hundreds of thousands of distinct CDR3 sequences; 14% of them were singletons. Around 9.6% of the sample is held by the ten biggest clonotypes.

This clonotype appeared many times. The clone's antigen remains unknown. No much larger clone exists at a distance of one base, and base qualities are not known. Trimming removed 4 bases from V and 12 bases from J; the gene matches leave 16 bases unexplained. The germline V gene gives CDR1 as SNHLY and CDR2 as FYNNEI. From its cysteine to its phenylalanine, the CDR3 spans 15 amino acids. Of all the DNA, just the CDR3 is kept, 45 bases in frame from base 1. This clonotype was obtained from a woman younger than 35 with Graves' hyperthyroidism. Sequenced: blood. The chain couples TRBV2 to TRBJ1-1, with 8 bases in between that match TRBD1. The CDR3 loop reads CASSAQGASVGKTFF. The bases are TGTGCCAGCAGTGCTCAGGGGGCGAGTGTTGGAAAAACTTTCTTT. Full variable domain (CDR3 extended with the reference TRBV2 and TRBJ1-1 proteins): EPEVTQTPSHQVTQMGQEVILRCVPISNHLYFYWYRQILGQKVEFLVSFYNNEISEKSEIFDDQFSVERPDGSNFTLKIRSTKLEDSAMYFCASSAQGASVGKTFFGQGTRLTVV.